This section outlines one TCR beta chain sequence together with its context. As yet, its antigen is unknown. This specimen belongs to a study of cytomegalovirus exposure and HLA in healthy donors. On the study more broadly: About 85 million unique TCRs from HLA-typed donors were held in an early release of data.

PCR used 60 Vbeta primers and 13 Jbeta primers. Sequencing used immunoSEQ multiplex PCR; TCRdb keeps in-frame clones, though not all of them. This table holds over 200,000 clones, around 80% found once. Germline loops: CDR1 SGHTA, CDR2 FQGTGA. V shed 2 bases and J shed 2 bases, with 14 bases lying between them. CDR3 length equals 16 residues. Study-level results: At a 0.05 false discovery rate, a later analysis found around 17,000 TCR beta sequences to be associated with HLA alleles. Judged likely to be a sequencing artifact was a cluster of highly shared sequence variants.

The receptor was derived from a male donor in good health and CMV-seronegative. The chain combines TRBV7-3 with TRBJ2-3; D remains unclear. Sequences were obtained from PBMCs. As DNA, the CDR3 is TGTGCCAGCAGCTTAGATCCGGTGAGGTCCACAGATACGCAGTATTTT. Its protein is CASSLDPVRSTDTQYF.